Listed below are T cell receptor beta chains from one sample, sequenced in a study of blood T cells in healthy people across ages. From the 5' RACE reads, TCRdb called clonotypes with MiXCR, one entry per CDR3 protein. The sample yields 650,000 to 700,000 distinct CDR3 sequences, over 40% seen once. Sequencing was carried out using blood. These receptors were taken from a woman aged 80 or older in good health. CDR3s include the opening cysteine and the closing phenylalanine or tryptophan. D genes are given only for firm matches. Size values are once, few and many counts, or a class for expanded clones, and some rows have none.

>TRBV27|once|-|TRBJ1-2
CASSLGQTANYGYTF
TGTGCCAGCAGTTTAGGACAAACCGCTAACTATGGCTACACCTTC
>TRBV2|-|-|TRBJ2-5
CASSADRLRTQYF
TGTGCCAGCAGCGCGGACAGACTGCGGACCCAGTACTTC
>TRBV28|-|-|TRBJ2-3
CASRSLDTQYF
TGTGCCAGCAGATCCCTAGATACGCAGTATTTT
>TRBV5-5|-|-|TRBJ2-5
CASRKTVGGQYF
TGTGCCAGCAGGAAGACAGTCGGTGGGCAGTACTTC
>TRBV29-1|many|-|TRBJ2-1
CSVVKGGVGEQFF
TGCAGCGTTGTTAAAGGCGGGGTTGGTGAGCAGTTCTTC
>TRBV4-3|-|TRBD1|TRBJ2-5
CASSQDGTGLETQYF
TGCGCCAGCAGCCAAGATGGGACAGGGTTAGAGACCCAGTACTTC
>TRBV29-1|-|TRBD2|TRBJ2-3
CSGTGTWISSGRRNTQYF
TGCAGCGGCACCGGGACATGGATATCTAGCGGGAGGAGAAATACGCAGTATTTT
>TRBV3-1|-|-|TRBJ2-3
CASSQKGAANTDTQYF
TGTGCCAGCAGCCAGAAAGGGGCAGCCAACACAGATACGCAGTATTTT
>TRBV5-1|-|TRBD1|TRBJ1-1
CASSGGQLNTEAFF
TGCGCCAGCAGCGGGGGACAGTTGAACACTGAAGCTTTCTTT
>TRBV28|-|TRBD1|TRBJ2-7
CASSFVLGQGRSYEQYF
TGTGCCAGCAGTTTTGTTTTGGGACAGGGCAGATCCTACGAGCAGTACTTC
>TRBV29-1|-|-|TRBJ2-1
CSVGNYNEQFF
TGCAGCGTAGGGAACTACAATGAGCAGTTCTTC
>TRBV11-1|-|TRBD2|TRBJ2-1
CASSLLAGAVNEQFF
TGTGCCAGCAGCCTTCTAGCGGGGGCGGTCAATGAGCAGTTCTTC
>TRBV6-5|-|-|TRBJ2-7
CASSYSARAYEQYF
TGTGCCAGCAGTTACTCGGCCAGAGCCTACGAGCAGTACTTC
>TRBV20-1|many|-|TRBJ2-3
CSARWVEITDTQYF
TGCAGTGCTAGATGGGTAGAGATTACAGATACGCAGTATTTT
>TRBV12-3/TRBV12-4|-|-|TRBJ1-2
CASSPSGRSYGYTF
TGTGCCAGCAGTCCCTCGGGGAGATCTTATGGCTACACCTTC
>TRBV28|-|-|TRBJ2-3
CASSWKRITDTQYF
TGTGCCAGCAGTTGGAAGCGGATCACAGATACGCAGTATTTT
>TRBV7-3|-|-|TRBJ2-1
CASSLTIGDEQFF
TGTGCCAGCAGCTTAACGATCGGAGATGAGCAGTTCTTC
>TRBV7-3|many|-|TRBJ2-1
CASSPRGRGSYNEQFF
TGTGCCAGCAGCCCCAGGGGTCGCGGCTCCTACAATGAGCAGTTCTTC
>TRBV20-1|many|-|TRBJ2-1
CSARDPGGGDEQFF
TGCAGTGCTAGAGACCCCGGAGGAGGCGATGAGCAGTTCTTC
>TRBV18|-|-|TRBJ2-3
CASSPLFTDTQYF
TGTGCCAGCTCACCATTATTCACAGATACGCAGTATTTT
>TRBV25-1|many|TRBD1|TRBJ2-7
CASSEASKLGQVHEQYF
TGTGCCAGCAGTGAAGCATCTAAACTAGGACAGGTCCACGAGCAGTACTTC
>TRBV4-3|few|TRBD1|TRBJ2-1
CASSRQGFYNEQFF
TGCGCCAGCAGTAGACAGGGGTTTTACAATGAGCAGTTCTTC
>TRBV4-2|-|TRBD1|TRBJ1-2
CASSQEIGTGNYGYTF
TGTGCCAGCAGCCAAGAAATTGGGACAGGAAACTATGGCTACACCTTC
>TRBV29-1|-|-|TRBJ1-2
CSGIQADYGYTF
TGCAGCGGTATACAGGCCGACTATGGCTACACCTTC
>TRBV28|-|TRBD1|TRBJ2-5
CASSQPTGKETQYF
TGTGCCAGCAGTCAACCGACAGGGAAGGAGACCCAGTACTTC
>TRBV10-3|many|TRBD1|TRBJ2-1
CAISPQDRHSSYNEQFF
TGTGCCATCAGCCCCCAGGACAGGCATAGCTCCTACAATGAGCAGTTCTTC
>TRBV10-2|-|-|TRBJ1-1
CASTEDQLSEAFF
TGCGCCAGCACTGAAGACCAGCTAAGTGAAGCTTTCTTT
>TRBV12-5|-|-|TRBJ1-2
CASATLTGGAYYGYTF
TGTGCTAGTGCTACCCTCACGGGGGGGGCGTACTATGGCTACACCTTC
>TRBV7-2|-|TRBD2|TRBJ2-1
CASARTSGNSYNEQFF
TGTGCCAGTGCCCGGACTAGCGGGAATTCCTACAATGAGCAGTTCTTC
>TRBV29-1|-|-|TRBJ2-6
CSVEAPVGANVLTF
TGCAGCGTTGAAGCTCCCGTCGGGGCCAACGTCCTGACTTTC
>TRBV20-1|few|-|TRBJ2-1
CSAVGTSSYNEQFF
TGCAGTGCTGTCGGGACCTCCTCCTACAATGAGCAGTTCTTC
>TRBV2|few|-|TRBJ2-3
CASEGPGGTDTQYF
TGTGCCAGCGAGGGACCGGGAGGCACAGATACGCAGTATTTT
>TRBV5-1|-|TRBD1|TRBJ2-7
CASSLVGTVDEQYF
TGCGCCAGCAGCTTGGTCGGGACAGTCGACGAGCAGTACTTC
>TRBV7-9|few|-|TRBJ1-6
CASSRTVGSPLHF
TGTGCCAGCAGCCGGACAGTCGGTTCACCCCTCCACTTT
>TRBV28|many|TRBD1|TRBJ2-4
CASSLVKGQGMNIQYF
TGTGCCAGCAGTTTGGTGAAGGGACAGGGGATGAACATTCAGTACTTC
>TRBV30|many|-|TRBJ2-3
CAWRTEGGRTDTQYF
TGTGCCTGGAGAACCGAAGGGGGACGCACAGATACGCAGTATTTT
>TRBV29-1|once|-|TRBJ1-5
CSGSLGYGQPQHF
TGCAGTGGATCCCTTGGGTACGGTCAGCCCCAGCATTTT
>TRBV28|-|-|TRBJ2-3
CASSSYSGELTDTQYF
TGTGCCAGCAGTTCTTACTCAGGGGAACTCACAGATACGCAGTATTTT
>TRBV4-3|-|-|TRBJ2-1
CASSQETAWSYNEQFF
TGCGCCAGCAGCCAAGAGACAGCTTGGTCCTACAATGAGCAGTTCTTC
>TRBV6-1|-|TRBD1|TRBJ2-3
CAIGTGRADTQYF
TGTGCCATCGGGACAGGCAGGGCAGATACGCAGTATTTT
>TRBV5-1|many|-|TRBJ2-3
CASSLLNPLDTQYF
TGCGCCAGCAGCTTACTGAACCCCTTGGATACGCAGTATTTT
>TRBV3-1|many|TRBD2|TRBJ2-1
CASSGTSGKNEQFF
TGTGCCAGCAGCGGGACTAGCGGGAAGAATGAGCAGTTCTTC
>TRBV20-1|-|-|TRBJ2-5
CSARMERRTQYF
TGCAGTGCTCGAATGGAGAGAAGGACCCAGTACTTC
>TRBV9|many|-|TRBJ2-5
CASSVRRGHGETQYF
TGTGCCAGCAGCGTTCGAAGGGGTCATGGTGAGACCCAGTACTTC
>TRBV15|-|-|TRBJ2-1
CATSVRDAETYNEQFF
TGTGCCACCAGCGTCCGGGACGCCGAAACCTACAATGAGCAGTTCTTC
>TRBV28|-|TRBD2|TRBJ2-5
CASSNSGLGKTQYF
TGTGCCAGCAGCAATAGCGGGCTCGGGAAGACCCAGTACTTC
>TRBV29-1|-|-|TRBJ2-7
CSVLPPTGAGEQYF
TGCAGCGTCCTTCCTCCTACAGGGGCGGGGGAGCAGTACTTC
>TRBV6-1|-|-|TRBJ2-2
CASSPHGTGELFF
TGTGCCAGCAGTCCACACGGCACCGGGGAGCTGTTTTTT
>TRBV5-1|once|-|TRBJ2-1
CASSFRGFQFF
TGCGCCAGCAGCTTCAGGGGATTTCAGTTCTTC
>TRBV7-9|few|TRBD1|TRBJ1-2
CASSATGGNYGYTF
TGTGCCAGCAGCGCGACAGGGGGCAACTATGGCTACACCTTC
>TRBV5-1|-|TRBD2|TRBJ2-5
CASSLEGTNSNEQYF
TGCGCCAGCAGCTTGGAAGGGACTAACAGCAATGAGCAGTATTTC
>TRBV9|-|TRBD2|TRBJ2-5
CASSVGAAGVGETQYF
TGTGCCAGCAGCGTAGGCGCGGCGGGAGTCGGAGAGACCCAGTACTTC
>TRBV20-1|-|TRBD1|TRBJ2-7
CSATGTGTYEQYF
TGCAGTGCTACCGGGACAGGGACCTACGAGCAGTACTTC
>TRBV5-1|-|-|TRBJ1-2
CASSDPTGSDGYTF
TGCGCCAGCAGCGACCCGACAGGCAGCGATGGCTACACCTTC
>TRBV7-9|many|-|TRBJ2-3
CASTLKDTGTDTQYF
TGTGCCAGCACACTTAAGGACACTGGCACAGATACGCAGTATTTT
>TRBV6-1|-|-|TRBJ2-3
CASGRGRGAAITDTQYF
TGTGCCAGCGGGCGGGGTCGGGGGGCTGCCATCACAGATACGCAGTATTTT
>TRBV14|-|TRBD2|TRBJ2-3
CASSQTYGTSISDTQYF
TGTGCCAGCAGCCAAACCTACGGGACTAGCATATCGGATACGCAGTATTTT
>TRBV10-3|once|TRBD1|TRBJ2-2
CAISRLTGGTGELFF
TGTGCCATCAGCAGACTTACAGGGGGCACCGGGGAGCTGTTTTTT
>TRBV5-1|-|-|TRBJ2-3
CASSVYPDSLSTDTQYF
TGCGCCAGCAGCGTATACCCAGACAGCCTTAGCACAGATACGCAGTATTTT
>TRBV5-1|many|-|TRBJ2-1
CASSLVPDYNEQFF
TGCGCCAGCAGCTTGGTTCCGGATTACAATGAGCAGTTCTTC